This section outlines one TCR beta chain sequence together with its context. Its specificity is not known. This CDR3 region has 15 residues. V shed 7 bases and J 4 bases; nucleotides not matched to a gene: 7. Looked up from germline, CDR1 is MNHNS and CDR2 is SASEGT. The sample comes from a study of OX40 agonist ivuxolimab in advanced cancers. In the study overall: Dose-escalation patients' cancers were hepatocellular carcinoma, melanoma, renal cell or head and neck cancer. Eligibility rules accepted prior anti-PD-1, anti-PD-L1 or anti-CTLA-4 therapy, and 40% to 50% had some.

Findings and caveats of the study: The mean number of expanded clones was higher in CD8+ T cells than in CD4+.

Assay used: immunoSEQ multiplex PCR; TCRdb lists only in-frame clones, some missing. The profile shows tens of thousands of clones, 84% of them singletons. This clonotype was obtained from an adult with an advanced solid tumor such as melanoma, head and neck, liver or kidney cancer. V gene TRBV6-1 combines with J gene TRBJ1-3, with TRBD1 matching 10 bases. The source material was CD4+ or CD8+ T cells sorted from blood, sampled in a trial of the OX40 agonist ivuxolimab. CDR3 region: CASITDRGAGNTIYF. The CDR3 bases are TGTGCCAGCATCACGGACAGGGGGGCGGGAAACACCATATATTTT.